This TCR beta chain was found in a study of cytomegalovirus exposure and HLA in healthy donors. This PCR relied on a set of 60 Vbeta primers and 13 Jbeta primers. TCRdb's copy holds only in-frame clones and misses some; the assay was immunoSEQ multiplex PCR. Here the sample spans over 200,000 clones, over 75% being singletons. In germline, CDR1 is MNHNY, CDR2 SVGAGI (reference sequence). V was cut by 6 bases and J by 1 base, with 10 bases left in between. CDR3 length: 14 residues. This sequence originates from a male donor in good health and CMV-seronegative. Sequences were obtained from PBMCs. The chain links TRBV6-6 to TRBJ1-3, with a tentative D call TRBD1 (6 bases). The CDR3 sequence: CASRGGASGNTIYF. The CDR3 DNA reads as TGTGCCAGCAGAGGGGGGGCGTCTGGAAACACCATATATTTT.